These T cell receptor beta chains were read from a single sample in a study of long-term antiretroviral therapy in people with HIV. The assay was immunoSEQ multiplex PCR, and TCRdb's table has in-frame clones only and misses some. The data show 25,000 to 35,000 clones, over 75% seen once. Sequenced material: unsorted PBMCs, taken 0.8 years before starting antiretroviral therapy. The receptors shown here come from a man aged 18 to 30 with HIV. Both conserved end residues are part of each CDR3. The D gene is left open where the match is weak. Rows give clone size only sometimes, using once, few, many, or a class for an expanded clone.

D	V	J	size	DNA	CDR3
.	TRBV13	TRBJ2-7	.	TGTGCCAGCAGCTTAGCGGTAGCGCAAGTCTACGAGCAGTACTTC	CASSLAVAQVYEQYF
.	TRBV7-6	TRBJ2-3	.	TGTGCCAGCAGCTTGGAACAGAGCACAGATACGCAGTATTTT	CASSLEQSTDTQYF
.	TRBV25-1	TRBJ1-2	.	TGTGCCAGCAGTGAATCCCACAGCGTTGGAGAGGGCTACACCTTC	CASSESHSVGEGYTF
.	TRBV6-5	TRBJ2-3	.	TGTGCCAGCAGTTACTCGAGGTTCGCAGATACGCAGTATTTT	CASSYSRFADTQYF
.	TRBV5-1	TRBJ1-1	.	TGCGCCAGCAGCTTGGCCCCGCAGGGACAAAGGAACACTGAAGCTTTCTTT	CASSLAPQGQRNTEAFF
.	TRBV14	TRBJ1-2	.	TGTGCCAGCAGCCAAGTTGGGCAGGGAAACGGCTACACCTTC	CASSQVGQGNGYTF
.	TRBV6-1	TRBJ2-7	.	TGTGCCAGCAGGGATCAGTACGAGCAGTACTTC	CASRDQYEQYF
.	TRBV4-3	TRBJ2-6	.	TGCGCCAGCAGCCCCGGTTGGTCTGGGGCCAACGTCCTGACTTTC	CASSPGWSGANVLTF
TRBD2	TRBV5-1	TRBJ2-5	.	TGCGCCAGCAGCTTGGCCGGCGGGGGAGGTGCCCAGTACTTC	CASSLAGGGGAQYF
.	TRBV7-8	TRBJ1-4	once	TGTGCCAGCAGCACCCCATTCCGGGACGGACTTGAGTATGAAAAACTGTTTTTT	CASSTPFRDGLEYEKLFF
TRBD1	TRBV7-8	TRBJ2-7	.	TGTGCCAGCAGTTTACGTCGGACAGGCTCCTACGAGCAGTACTTC	CASSLRRTGSYEQYF
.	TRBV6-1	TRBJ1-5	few	TGTGCCAGCAGCCTCGGGCGGTTGGGCAATCAGCCCCAGCATTTT	CASSLGRLGNQPQHF
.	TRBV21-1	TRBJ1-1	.	TGTGCCAGCAGCAGAGTAGTCTTT	CASSRVVF
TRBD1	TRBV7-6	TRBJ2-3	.	TGTGCCAGCAGCCTGGGACAGGGAGGTAACACAGATACGCAGTATTTT	CASSLGQGGNTDTQYF
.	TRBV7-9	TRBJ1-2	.	TGTGCCAGCAGCTTTATTGCAGGGGACTATGGCTACACCTTC	CASSFIAGDYGYTF
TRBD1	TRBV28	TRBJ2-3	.	TGTGCCAGCAGCTCCCCGGGACAGGGCTTTAGCACAGATACGCAGTATTTT	CASSSPGQGFSTDTQYF
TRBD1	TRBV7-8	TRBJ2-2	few	TGTGCCAGCAGCTCGACTAGATACGGGACAGGGGACACCGGGGAGCTGTTTTTT	CASSSTRYGTGDTGELFF
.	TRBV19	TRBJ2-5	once	TGTGCCAGTAGTCCCTCCCAGCGACACCAAGAGACCCAGTACTTC	CASSPSQRHQETQYF
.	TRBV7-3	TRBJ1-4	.	TGTGCCAGCAGCTTAAAGCGGAGGAGAGCTAATGAAAAACTGTTTTTT	CASSLKRRRANEKLFF
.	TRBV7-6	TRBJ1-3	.	TGTGCCAGCAGCCAAACAGGGATTTCAGGAAACACCATATATTTT	CASSQTGISGNTIYF
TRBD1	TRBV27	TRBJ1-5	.	TGTGCCAGCAGTCCGACCGGGACAGGGGGTTGGGGCAATCAGCCCCAGCATTTT	CASSPTGTGGWGNQPQHF
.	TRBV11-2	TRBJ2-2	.	TGTGCCAGCAGCTTTTATTTAGGGGACACCGGGGAGCTGTTTTTT	CASSFYLGDTGELFF
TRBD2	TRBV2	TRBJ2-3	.	TGTGCCAGCAGTGACATTGGCGGGGGGCTCACAGATACGCAGTATTTT	CASSDIGGGLTDTQYF
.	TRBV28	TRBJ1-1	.	TGTGCCAGCAGTTTATCGTACATGTCAGGCACTGAAGCTTTCTTT	CASSLSYMSGTEAFF
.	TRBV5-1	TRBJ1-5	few	TGCGCCAGCAGCTTGAAGAATAGCAATCAGCCCCAGCATTTT	CASSLKNSNQPQHF
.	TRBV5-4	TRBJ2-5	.	TGTGCCAGCAGCCGGGAAGAGACCCAGTACTTC	CASSREETQYF
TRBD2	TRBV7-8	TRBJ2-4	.	TGTGCCAGCAGCTTGCTTAGCGGGAGGGCTGAGCTCGAAAACATTCAGTACTTC	CASSLLSGRAELENIQYF
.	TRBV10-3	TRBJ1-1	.	TGTGCCATCAGTGAGTTAATTAGGCAGCGTGAAGCTTTCTTT	CAISELIRQREAFF
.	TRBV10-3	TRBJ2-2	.	TGTGCCATCAGTGAAACAATTGACACCGGGGAGCTGTTTTTT	CAISETIDTGELFF
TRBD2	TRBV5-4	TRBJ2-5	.	TGTGCCAGCACCGTAGCGGGAGAAGAGACCCAGTACTTC	CASTVAGEETQYF
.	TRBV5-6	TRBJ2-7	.	TGTGCCAGCAGCTGGGGACCGAACTACGAGCAGTACTTC	CASSWGPNYEQYF
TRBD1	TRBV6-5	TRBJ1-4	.	TGTGCCAGCAGTTACTTCAGGACAGGGGCAAGTCCGTTTTTT	CASSYFRTGASPFF
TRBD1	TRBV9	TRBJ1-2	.	TGTGCCAGCACCGAGGGGGGGGGACAGCCTTCCTATGGCTACACCTTC	CASTEGGGQPSYGYTF
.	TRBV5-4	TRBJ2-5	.	TGTGCCAGCAGCCGCAACCACCAAGAGACCCAGTACTTC	CASSRNHQETQYF
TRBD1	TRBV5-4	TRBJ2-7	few	TGTGCCAGCAGTTTCATTGACAGGGGCCTCTACGAGCAGTACTTC	CASSFIDRGLYEQYF
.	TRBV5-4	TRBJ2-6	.	TGTGCCAGCAGCTTGGTTGACGGGGCCAACGTCCTGACTTTC	CASSLVDGANVLTF
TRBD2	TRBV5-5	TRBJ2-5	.	TGTGCCAGCAGCCAGGGACTAGCGGGCGGGGGGGTGGACCAGTACTTC	CASSQGLAGGGVDQYF
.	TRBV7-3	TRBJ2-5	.	TGTGCCAGCAGCCAGGCGCCCCAAGAGACCCAGTACTTC	CASSQAPQETQYF
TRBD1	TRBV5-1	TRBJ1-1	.	TGCGCCAGCAGCCAGACAGGGGCCGTTGGCACTGAAGCTTTCTTT	CASSQTGAVGTEAFF
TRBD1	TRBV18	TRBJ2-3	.	TGTGCCAGCTCACCGGTAGGGCTCAGGAGACAGGGAATTGGGGATACGCAGTATTTT	CASSPVGLRRQGIGDTQYF
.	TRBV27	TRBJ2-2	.	TGTGCCAGCAGATCATACCAGAGTCTCACCGGGGAGCTGTTTTTT	CASRSYQSLTGELFF